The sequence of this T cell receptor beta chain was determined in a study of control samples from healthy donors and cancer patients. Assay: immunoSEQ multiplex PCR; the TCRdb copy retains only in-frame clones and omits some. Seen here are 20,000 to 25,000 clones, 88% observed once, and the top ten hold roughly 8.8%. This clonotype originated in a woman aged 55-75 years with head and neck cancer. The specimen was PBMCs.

The CDR3 nucleotides are TGTGCCACCAGCAGCCCCATCAGGGGACTAGCGGGAGGGTTGGATTACGAGCAGTACTTC. This gives the protein CATSSPIRGLAGGLDYEQYF. The V call is TRBV15, the J call TRBJ2-7, with 16 bases lining up with TRBD2. The CDR3 length is 20 residues. Germline CDR1 reads LNHNV; CDR2 reads YYDKDF (reference sequence). After removal of 3 bases from V and 4 bases from J, the junction contained 15 bases not matched to a gene.